One sample yielded the 18 T cell receptor beta chains listed below, sequenced in a study of blood T cell repertoires in COVID-19. Method: immunoSEQ multiplex PCR; TCRdb's copy keeps in-frame clones and lacks some. The sample consists of roughly 190,000 clones, less than 90% of them appearing once. Material for sequencing was PBMCs or T cells enriched from blood (not recorded which). The receptors shown here come from a woman between 25 and 40 years old who had been exposed to COVID-19.

V is TRBV30 and J is TRBJ2-3, with 8 bases matching TRBD2. J gave up 4 bases and V 0 bases, and 9 bases lay outside the gene matches. The CDR3 extends over 16 amino acids. Per the germline V gene, CDR1 is GTSNPN and CDR2 is SVGIG (reference sequence). CDR3 sequence (DNA): TGTGCCTGGAGTGTACGGGTAGCGGGGAGCTCAGATACGCAGTATTTT. It specifies CAWSVRVAGSSDTQYF.

In this sample, this clone turned up a few times. The chain uses TRBV21-1 and TRBJ1-2; the D call of TRBD1 is as the table states it, not checked on the DNA. TRBV21-1 is recorded as a pseudogene. The CDR3 runs 12 residues. The CDR3 bases are TGTGCCAGCAGGGTTAGGGGTTATGGCTACACCTTC. Translation: CASRVRGYGYTF.

This chain connects TRBV19 to TRBJ2-1, with 7 bases aligning to TRBD2. Trimming at V came to 3 bases and at J to 1 base, leaving 6 bases not matched to a gene. CDR3 size: 16 residues. Germline-derived CDR1 and CDR2 are LNHDA and SQIVND (reference sequence). The DNA for the CDR3 is TGTGCCAGTAGTATCTATGGGGGGGGGTCCTACAATGAGCAGTTCTTC. This translates into CASSIYGGGSYNEQFF.

V and J are TRBV7-2 and TRBJ1-2; D unclear. V lost 2 bases to trimming and J lost 7 bases, with 11 bases between them. CDR3 length: 13 residues. Germline V CDR1 and CDR2: SGHTA, FQGNSA. The CDR3 DNA reads TGTGCCAGCAGCTTAAGAAAAGAGAGTGGCTACACCTTC. Amino acids: CASSLRKESGYTF.

The chain combines TRBV5-1 with TRBJ1-6, with D hard to call. Looked up from germline, CDR1 is SGHRS and CDR2 is YFSETQ. The V gene lost 0 bases and the J gene lost 6 bases, with 7 bases spanning the gap. The length of the CDR3 is 14 residues. The DNA for the CDR3 is TGCGCCAGCAGCTTGGGAGTACCTAATTCACCCCTCCACTTT. Amino acid sequence: CASSLGVPNSPLHF.

The J gene is TRBJ1-1, the V gene TRBV12-3 or TRBV12-4; D is uncertain. Trimming pared 5 bases from V and 5 bases from J, leaving 12 bases between. The CDR3 spans 13 residues. Written as DNA, the CDR3 is TGTGCCAGCAGTATTACGGGGTGGACTGAAGCTTTCTTT. As protein: CASSITGWTEAFF.

The chain has TRBV5-1 and TRBJ2-3, with D possibly being TRBD2 (6 bases). There are 14 residues in the CDR3. The germline gives CDR1 SGHRS, CDR2 YFSETQ. V was shortened by 3 bases and J by 7 bases, with 15 bases between the two germline ends. CDR3 sequence reads: CASSSAWGENTQYF. DNA for the CDR3: TGCGCCAGCAGCTCGGCCTGGGGGGAAAATACGCAGTATTTT.

V gene TRBV7-9 combines with J gene TRBJ1-1, with a tentative D call TRBD1 (6 bases). The V and J ends lost 3 bases and 5 bases respectively, with 10 bases between them. Germline CDR1 SEHNR, CDR2 FQNEAQ (reference sequence). The CDR3 is made up of 13 amino acids. CDR3 amino acids: CASSLGGTTEAFF. The CDR3 nucleotides read TGTGCCAGCAGCTTGGGTGGGACAACTGAAGCTTTCTTT.

J is TRBJ2-7 and V is TRBV7-2, with TRBD1 matching over 9 bases. The J segment lost 2 bases and the V segment lost 1 base, leaving 3 bases of the junction unmatched. The CDR3 spans 15 residues. Per germline, CDR1 SGHTA and CDR2 FQGNSA. The CDR3 loop is CASSLVDRGTYEQYF. The DNA of the CDR3 is TGTGCCAGCAGCTTAGTGGACAGGGGCACCTACGAGCAGTACTTC.

The J gene is TRBJ1-6, the V gene TRBV19; D possibly corresponds to TRBD1 (5 bases). Per the germline V gene, CDR1 is LNHDA and CDR2 is SQIVND (reference sequence). The ends were cut back, 3 bases at V and 3 bases at J, with 9 bases in the middle. The CDR3 length is 15 residues. The CDR3 region is CASSMETGYNSPLHF. In DNA, the CDR3 is TGTGCCAGTAGTATGGAAACAGGCTATAATTCACCCCTCCACTTT.

The chain couples TRBV5-4 to TRBJ1-2; perhaps TRBD1 as D (5 bases). This CDR3 is 14 amino acids long. V was pared by 1 base and J by 3 bases, with 10 bases between. Germline assignment: CDR1 SGHNT and CDR2 YYREEE (reference sequence). CDR3 in DNA: TGTGCCAGCAGCTTGTATTGGGGGGACTATGGCTACACCTTC. It codes for CASSLYWGDYGYTF.

This clone has just one count. The chain joins TRBV5-6 to TRBJ2-3; 8 bases fit TRBD1. Germline V gene sequence: CDR1 SGHDT, CDR2 YYEEEE. The CDR3 spans 13 residues. Unmatched junction bases numbered 2, after V lost 4 bases and J lost 4 bases. CDR3 region: CASSVRGPDTQYF. The CDR3 coding sequence is TGTGCCAGCAGCGTCAGGGGGCCAGATACGCAGTATTTT.

The chain combines TRBV5-1 with TRBJ2-5, with D possibly TRBD2 on 6 matching bases. Germline values: CDR1 SGHRS, CDR2 YFSETQ. Trimming took off 2 bases at V and 7 bases at J, with 18 bases between the two ends. The CDR3 totals 15 residues. CDR3 residues: CASSFRGTVFGTQYF. In DNA, the CDR3 is TGCGCCAGCAGCTTCCGCGGGACCGTTTTCGGGACCCAGTACTTC. The variable domain in full, with the rest retrieved from reference TRBV5-1 and TRBJ2-5, is KAGVTQTPRYLIKTRGQQVTLSCSPISGHRSVSWYQQTPGQGLQFLFEYFSETQRNKGNFPGRFSGRQFSNSRSEMNVSTLELGDSALYLCASSFRGTVFGTQYFGPGTRLLVL.

This chain connects TRBV5-8 to TRBJ1-3; D possibly corresponds to TRBD1 (6 bases). Germline V gene data show CDR1 as SGHTS and CDR2 as YDEGEE. The V and J ends lost 4 bases and 0 bases respectively, with 20 bases between them. The CDR3 runs to 18 residues. Here the CDR3 reads CASSRTGFGSVSGNTIYF. In DNA, the CDR3 is TGTGCCAGCAGCCGAACAGGGTTTGGCTCGGTCTCTGGAAACACCATATATTTT.

The chain employs TRBV3-1 (or the pseudogene TRBV3-2) and TRBJ2-1, with 8 bases matching TRBD2. This CDR3 region has 17 residues. The V gene's germline CDR1 is LGHDT and CDR2 YNNKEL (reference sequence). The V gene end was trimmed by 3 bases and the J gene end by 6 bases; junction bases not matched to a gene: 13. Here the CDR3 reads CASSQETGGGAGNEQFF. Here the CDR3 DNA reads TGTGCCAGCAGCCAGGAAACGGGAGGGGGGGCCGGCAATGAGCAGTTCTTC.

The CDR3 region is CASSSGRGDTDTQYF. The CDR3 DNA is TGTGCCAGCAGCTCAGGGCGGGGGGACACAGATACGCAGTATTTT. The V gene is TRBV7-2, the J gene TRBJ2-3; the match to TRBD2 covers 8 bases. Germline lookup yields CDR1 SGHTA and CDR2 FQGNSA. The length of the CDR3 is 15 residues. The V segment lost 4 bases and the J segment 2 bases; nucleotides outside the gene matches: 5. The complete variable domain, with remaining parts taken from reference TRBV7-2 and TRBJ2-3, reads GAGVSQSPSNKVTEKGKDVELRCDPISGHTALYWYRQSLGQGLEFLIYFQGNSAPDKSGLPSDRFSAERTGGSVSTLTIQRTQQEDSAVYLCASSSGRGDTDTQYFGPGTRLTVL.

The chain joins TRBV2 to TRBJ1-2; unclear D gene. The V end lost 5 bases, the J end lost 8 bases, and 9 bases lay between the germline ends. Germline CDR1 SNHLY, CDR2 FYNNEI. The CDR3 contains 11 residues. This CDR3 reads CASSLSRGYTF. CDR3 bases: TGTGCCAGCAGTCTGTCGAGAGGCTACACCTTC.

This chain joins TRBV9 and TRBJ1-6, with 7 bases matching TRBD1. Germline V gives CDR1 SGDLS, CDR2 YYNGEE. The V and J ends lost 4 bases and 8 bases, in that order; junction bases with no gene match: 6. The CDR3 loop spans 14 amino acids. The CDR3 sequence: CASSRRDRDSPLHF. CDR3 DNA sequence: TGTGCCAGCAGCAGACGGGACAGAGATTCACCCCTCCACTTT.